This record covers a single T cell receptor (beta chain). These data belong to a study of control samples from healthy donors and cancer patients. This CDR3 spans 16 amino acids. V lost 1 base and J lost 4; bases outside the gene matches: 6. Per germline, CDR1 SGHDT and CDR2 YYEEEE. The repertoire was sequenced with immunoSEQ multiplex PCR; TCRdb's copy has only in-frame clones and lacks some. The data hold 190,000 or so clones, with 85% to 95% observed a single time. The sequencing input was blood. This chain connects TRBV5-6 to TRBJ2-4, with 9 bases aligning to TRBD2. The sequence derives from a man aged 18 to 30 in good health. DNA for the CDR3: TGTGCCAGCAGCTTGTACCTGGCGGGGGGGAAAAACATTCAGTACTTC. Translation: CASSLYLAGGKNIQYF.